The 2 T cell receptor beta chains reported below all come from one sample, sequenced in a study of cytomegalovirus exposure and HLA in healthy donors. The primer mix had 60 Vbeta and 13 Jbeta primers. The protocol was immunoSEQ multiplex PCR, while the TCRdb copy is restricted to in-frame clones and leaves out a portion. The sample lists 170,000 or so clones; 70% to 90% were seen once. The sequenced sample consisted of PBMCs. These receptors were taken from a woman aged 25 to 39 in good health and CMV-seronegative.

Concerning this clone: The identical CDR3 is also encoded by other nucleotide sequences in the sample. In nucleotides, the CDR3 is TGTGCCAGCAGCCCGGTATTGACACCGCTAGCCAAAAACATTCAGTACTTC. It yields the protein CASSPVLTPLAKNIQYF. The chain recombines TRBV5-4 with TRBJ2-4; D is unresolved. Trimming stripped 4 bases from V and 0 bases from J, with 17 bases between. The CDR3 spans 17 residues. Germline CDR1 reads SGHNT; CDR2 reads YYREEE (reference sequence). Drawing the rest from reference TRBV5-4 and TRBJ2-4, the complete variable domain is ETGVTQSPTHLIKTRGQQVTLRCSSQSGHNTVSWYQQALGQGPQFIFQYYREEENGRGNFPPRFSGLQFPNYSSELNVNALELDDSALYLCASSPVLTPLAKNIQYFGAGTRLSVL.

V is TRBV5-4 and J is TRBJ2-3, with 13 bases aligning to TRBD2. Germline lookup yields CDR1 SGHNT and CDR2 YYREEE (reference sequence). J gave up 5 bases and V 3 bases, and 6 bases lay outside the gene matches. CDR3 size: 16 residues. In DNA form, the CDR3 reads TGTGCCAGCAGCTCTGGACTAGCGGGAGTGAAAGATACGCAGTATTTT. It codes for CASSSGLAGVKDTQYF.